Shown below are 19 T cell receptor beta chains from a single sample sequenced in a study of T cell changes during pregnancy in multiple sclerosis. TCRdb's table, derived via immunoSEQ multiplex PCR, lists solely in-frame clones and lacks some. The table shows about 67,000 clones, with about nine tenths occurring only once. The sample was peripheral blood, taken in the first trimester of pregnancy. The source of these receptors is a female donor with multiple sclerosis, enrolled in a pregnancy study.

CDR3: CAWRRGQSNSPLHF. For the CDR3, the DNA is TGTGCCTGGAGGAGGGGACAGTCAAATTCACCCCTCCACTTT. This sequence joins TRBV30 and TRBJ1-6, with 7 bases matching TRBD1. CDR1 GTSNPN and CDR2 SVGIG come from the germline V gene (reference sequence). This CDR3 comprises 14 residues. Germline trimming cut 3 bases from V and 7 bases from J; bases unmatched to any gene: 6.

The gene calls are TRBV30 and TRBJ2-5; D not certain. Germline CDR1 reads GTSNPN; CDR2 reads SVGIG (reference sequence). There are 11 residues in the CDR3. The V end lost 3 bases, the J end lost 5 bases, and 7 bases lay between the germline ends. This CDR3 reads CAWSVRETQYF. CDR3 nucleotides: TGTGCCTGGAGCGTTCGGGAGACCCAGTACTTC.

V and J are TRBV7-3 and TRBJ2-2, with a tentative D call TRBD1 (6 bases). The ends were cut back, 4 bases at V and 3 bases at J, with 9 bases in the middle. CDR3 size: 14 residues. In germline, CDR1 is SGHTA, CDR2 FQGTGA. CDR3 loop: CASSSDSHTGELFF. CDR3 nucleotide sequence: TGTGCCAGCAGCTCGGACAGTCACACCGGGGAGCTGTTTTTT.

This chain joins TRBV29-1 and TRBJ2-7, with 7 nucleotides matching TRBD1. The CDR3 runs to 14 residues. Germline values: CDR1 SQVTM, CDR2 ANQGSEA. V was pared by 1 base and J by 2 bases, with 5 bases of the junction left unmatched. CDR3 sequence: CSVEGGTAPYEQYF. In DNA, the CDR3 is TGCAGCGTTGAAGGAGGGACAGCCCCCTACGAGCAGTACTTC.

The gene calls are TRBV6-1 and TRBJ1-4; 7 nucleotides line up with TRBD1. This CDR3 contains 14 residues. Unmatched junction bases numbered 9, after V lost 4 bases and J lost 10 bases. Germline CDR1 reads MNHNS; CDR2 reads SASEGT. CDR3 nucleotides: TGTGCCAGCAGTGGACAGGGTGATTTCGGAAAACTGTTTTTT. It translates to CASSGQGDFGKLFF.

The V and J genes are TRBV27 and TRBJ2-3; 7 bases agree with TRBD2. The CDR3 sequence is 16 residues long. V trimming: 6 bases; J trimming: 1 base; junction bases outside the gene matches: 10. The germline V gene has CDR1 MNHEY and CDR2 SMNVEV (reference sequence). CDR3 residues: CASSRTSDSRTDTQYF. The CDR3 DNA reads TGTGCCAGCAGCCGCACTAGCGATTCCCGCACAGATACGCAGTATTTT.

V is TRBV4-3 and J is TRBJ2-5; 12 nucleotides line up with TRBD2. The V gene end was trimmed by 0 bases and the J gene end by 5 bases; junction bases not matched to a gene: 10. The length of the CDR3 is 18 residues. From germline, CDR1 is LGHNA and CDR2 YSLEER. Here the CDR3 reads CASSQEVLAGGVTETQYF. The CDR3 coding sequence is TGCGCCAGCAGCCAAGAGGTACTAGCGGGGGGAGTGACGGAGACCCAGTACTTC.

This clone was detected only once. The rearrangement joins TRBV2 to TRBJ1-1; D uncertain. The CDR3 totals 13 residues. Trimming removed 7 bases at V and 6 bases at J, with 15 bases between. The germline gives CDR1 SNHLY, CDR2 FYNNEI. This CDR3 is CASKEVAAPEAFF. The CDR3 bases are TGTGCCAGCAAAGAGGTGGCGGCGCCTGAAGCTTTCTTT.

The chain joins TRBV12-5 to TRBJ1-5; 8 bases map to TRBD1. V lost 2 bases and J lost 0; bases outside the gene matches: 6. Germline V gives CDR1 LGHNT, CDR2 FRNRAP. CDR3 size: 17 residues. The CDR3 bases are TGTGCTAGTGGTTTGAAACAGGGGGAAGTTAGCAATCAGCCCCAGCATTTT. Encoded protein: CASGLKQGEVSNQPQHF.

The gene calls are TRBV12-5 and TRBJ1-6; D might be TRBD1 (6 bases). The V end was cut by 7 bases, the J end by 8 bases, with 18 bases between. This CDR3 contains 15 residues. Germline V lookup: CDR1 LGHNT, CDR2 FRNRAP. CDR3 coding DNA: TGTGCTAGTGCCGGAAGCACAGGGTGGGATTCACCCCTCCACTTT. It yields the protein CASAGSTGWDSPLHF.

The chain has TRBV7-2 and TRBJ2-7; 11 bases align to TRBD2. CDR1 and CDR2 from the germline V gene are SGHTA and FQGNSA. V lost 1 base, J lost 0 bases, and 8 bases stayed unmatched. CDR3 length: 18 residues. CDR3 amino acids: CASSLDYIAGGYSYEQYF. The DNA for the CDR3 is TGTGCCAGCAGCTTAGACTATATAGCGGGGGGGTACTCCTACGAGCAGTACTTC.

This rearrangement joins TRBV25-1 to TRBJ2-1, with 9 positions matching TRBD2. J gave up 7 bases and V 2 bases, and 12 bases lay outside the gene matches. The CDR3 has 17 residues. Germline assignment: CDR1 MGHDK and CDR2 SYGVNS. In DNA form, the CDR3 reads TGTGCCAGCAGTGAAGCCCTCGGGCGGGAGGGTGAGAATGAGCAGTTCTTC. It encodes CASSEALGREGENEQFF.

This chain joins TRBV27 and TRBJ1-6; 7 positions match TRBD1. Per germline, CDR1 MNHEY and CDR2 SMNVEV (reference sequence). The CDR3 has 16 residues. Trimming cost V 5 bases and J 7 bases; bases outside gene matches: 11. CDR3 DNA: TGTGCCAGCAGTAGGGGGCCGGACGGAGGGAATTCACCCCTCCACTTT. It translates to CASSRGPDGGNSPLHF.

CDR3 region: CASSRQEVTEAFF. CDR3 bases: TGTGCCAGCAGTCGCCAGGAAGTCACTGAAGCTTTCTTT. The chain couples TRBV7-9 to TRBJ1-1; D uncertain. The germline gives CDR1 SEHNR, CDR2 FQNEAQ (reference sequence). V gave up 6 bases and J gave up 4 bases, with 12 bases separating them. The CDR3 totals 13 residues.

In this sample, this clone turned up a few times. The chain carries TRBV4-3 and TRBJ1-6; no clear D. The germline V and J ends were trimmed by 3 bases and 10 bases, with 10 bases remaining between them. The CDR3 consists of 13 residues. Germline V lookup: CDR1 LGHNA, CDR2 YSLEER. CDR3 protein: CASSQLPTSPLHF. The CDR3 DNA sequence: TGCGCCAGCAGCCAGCTCCCTACGTCACCCCTCCACTTT.

The chain employs TRBV19 and TRBJ2-4, with a weak D call TRBD1 (6 bases). The V end was cut by 3 bases, the J end by 7 bases, with 19 bases between. Germline V gives CDR1 LNHDA, CDR2 SQIVND (reference sequence). The CDR3 has 16 amino acids. The CDR3 coding sequence is TGTGCCAGTAGTATGAGGGGACATAGGGAACCGAACATTCAGTACTTC. Translation gives CASSMRGHREPNIQYF.

The chain couples TRBV30 to TRBJ2-7; a weak D match, TRBD1 (6 bases). This CDR3 contains 12 residues. The V and J ends lost 7 bases and 2 bases respectively, with 12 bases between them. Looked up from germline, CDR1 is GTSNPN and CDR2 is SVGIG (reference sequence). The CDR3 is CASAGQTYEQYF. CDR3 coding DNA: TGTGCCTCCGCCGGACAGACCTACGAGCAGTACTTC.

The chain combines TRBV18 with TRBJ2-7; 10 bases agree with TRBD1. The CDR3 totals 18 residues. Trimming at V came to 6 bases and at J to 0 bases, leaving 14 bases not matched to a gene. Germline V gene sequence: CDR1 KGHSH, CDR2 LQKENI. The CDR3 reads CASSNGRVRTGGSYEQYF. The CDR3 DNA is TGTGCCAGCTCTAACGGTAGGGTAAGGACAGGGGGCTCCTACGAGCAGTACTTC.

The chain carries TRBV15 and TRBJ1-1; no clear D gene. With 2 bases removed from V and 7 bases from J, the gap between germline ends came to 17 bases. The CDR3 is made up of 15 amino acids. Germline loops: CDR1 LNHNV, CDR2 YYDKDF (reference sequence). The DNA for the CDR3 is TGTGCCACCAGCAGACCCCGGGCTCCCGAGGGTGAAGCTTTCTTT. Translating it yields CATSRPRAPEGEAFF.